Presented here are 5 T cell receptor beta chains from one specimen sequenced in a study of beta chain features in type 1 diabetes. Points from the study as a whole: Shorter TCRB CDR3s, moderately but significantly so, marked every one of the four CD4+ subsets in Type 1 diabetes patients.

Of the isolated RNA, all was reverse transcribed, and so the sequenced material was expressed TCRB transcripts. The table came from immunoSEQ multiplex PCR; TCRdb's copy has only in-frame clones and leaves some out. The sample lists about 160,000 clones, about 8.1% seen once, with more than 0.5% in the top ten. These receptors are not linked to any known antigen. Sequencing was performed on central memory CD4+ T cells from blood. The receptors were gathered from a woman between 18 and 30 years old with type 1 diabetes.

This clone was recorded a few times. This chain uses TRBV7-2 with TRBJ1-5; a possible D gene is TRBD1 (6 bases). V lost 5 bases to trimming and J lost 0 bases, with 11 bases between them. Per germline, CDR1 SGHTA and CDR2 FQGNSA. This CDR3 has 15 amino acids. The CDR3 region has the DNA TGTGCCAGCAGCCCACAGGGAATTAGCAATCAGCCCCAGCATTTT. Translation: CASSPQGISNQPQHF.

This clone was counted only a few times. The rearrangement joins TRBV2 to TRBJ2-2; no firm D call. The CDR3 is 13 amino acids. Germline-derived CDR1 and CDR2 are SNHLY and FYNNEI. Trimming removed 6 bases from V and 7 bases from J, with 12 bases in between. The CDR3 loop reads CASSAAPGGELFF. The CDR3 nucleotides read TGTGCCAGCAGCGCCGCCCCGGGCGGGGAGCTGTTTTTT.

This clone was seen only a few times. The chain has TRBV19 and TRBJ1-2; 7 positions agree with TRBD1. This CDR3 has 20 amino acids. The ends lost 3 bases at V and 2 bases at J; junction bases unmatched: 21. The germline gives CDR1 LNHDA, CDR2 SQIVND (reference sequence). CDR3 in amino acids: CASSIRQPRDSLLRNYGYTF. DNA for the CDR3: TGTGCCAGTAGTATCCGACAGCCCCGGGACAGCCTGCTTCGAAACTATGGCTACACCTTC. Based on the CDR3 plus reference TRBV19 and TRBJ1-2, the full variable domain is DGGITQSPKYLFRKEGQNVTLSCEQNLNHDAMYWYRQDPGQGLRLIYYSQIVNDFQKGDIAEGYSVSREKKESFPLTVTSAQKNPTAFYLCASSIRQPRDSLLRNYGYTFGSGTRLTVV.

Points on this clone: One end of the junction does not line up with germline, which may come from a read error. This chain connects TRBV7-7 to TRBJ2-5; D might be TRBD2 (5 bases). The germline V gene encodes CDR1 SSHAT and CDR2 FNYEAQ (reference sequence). The CDR3 contains 16 residues. The chain's CDR3 is CASSLARFGSQETQYF. CDR3 bases: TGTGCTAGCAGCTTAGCGAGGTTCGGCAGTCAAGAGACCCAGTACTTC.

The DNA of the CDR3 is TGCGCCAGCACGCCTAGCGGGATCTCCTACGAGCAGTACTTC. This encodes CASTPSGISYEQYF. V is TRBV5-1 and J is TRBJ2-7; TRBD2 aligns across 9 bases. CDR1 SGHRS and CDR2 YFSETQ come from the germline V gene. V gave up 6 bases and J gave up 0 bases; unmatched junction bases: 4. The CDR3 loop spans 14 amino acids.